This is a list of T cell receptor beta chains from one sample in a study of T cells in Graves' hyperthyroidism and ophthalmopathy. TCRdb recomputed calls from the multiplex PCR reads with MiXCR, one row per CDR3 protein. Of roughly 110,000 distinct CDR3 sequences detected, about 16% appear once; the ten largest clones hold 42%. Sequencing used blood. The receptors stem from a woman aged 50 to 60 with Graves' hyperthyroidism. Each CDR3 is given with its conserved first and last residue. D genes are given only for firm matches. Where a row states a size, it is once, few, many or the class of an expanded clone; other rows omit it.

D: TRBD2
size: many
J: TRBJ2-7
V: TRBV6-1
CDR3: CASALSRLAGVGEQYF
DNA: TGTGCCAGTGCTTTGTCACGACTAGCGGGAGTGGGGGAGCAGTACTTC

D: TRBD2
size: many
J: TRBJ2-7
V: TRBV5-6
CDR3: CASSLGIAGYEQYF
DNA: TGTGCCAGCAGCTTGGGGATAGCGGGGTACGAGCAGTACTTC

D: NA
size: NA
J: TRBJ1-1
V: TRBV2
CDR3: CASRDAVGNEAFF
DNA: TGTGCCAGCCGGGACGCGGTGGGGAATGAAGCTTTCTTT

D: NA
size: many
J: TRBJ1-1
V: TRBV29-1
CDR3: CSVRDVREAFF
DNA: TGCAGCGTTAGGGACGTCCGTGAAGCTTTCTTT

D: NA
size: many
J: TRBJ1-1
V: TRBV2
CDR3: CASSRDIEAFF
DNA: TGTGCCAGCAGTCGCGACATTGAAGCTTTCTTT

D: NA
size: many
J: TRBJ1-5
V: TRBV6-1
CDR3: CASNRDAGNQPQHF
DNA: TGTGCCAGCAACAGGGATGCCGGCAATCAGCCCCAGCATTTT

D: NA
size: many
J: TRBJ1-6
V: TRBV6-1
CDR3: CASADHFRNSPLHF
DNA: TGTGCCAGCGCCGACCACTTTAGGAATTCACCCCTCCACTTT

D: NA
size: many
J: TRBJ2-2
V: TRBV28
CDR3: CASKGGELFF
DNA: TGTGCCAGCAAGGGCGGGGAGCTGTTTTTT

D: NA
size: many
J: TRBJ2-1
V: TRBV3-1
CDR3: CASSHKFGTPFF
DNA: TGTGCCAGCAGCCATAAATTTGGTACTCCGTTCTTC

D: NA
size: many
J: TRBJ2-7
V: TRBV28
CDR3: CASSSGPKKGYEQYF
DNA: TGTGCCAGCAGTTCGGGCCCTAAAAAGGGCTACGAGCAGTACTTC

D: NA
size: many
J: TRBJ2-1
V: TRBV5-1
CDR3: CASAQAATYNEQFF
DNA: TGCGCCAGCGCTCAGGCGGCCACCTACAATGAGCAGTTCTTC

D: NA
size: many
J: TRBJ1-4
V: TRBV5-8
CDR3: CASSPDSAATNEKLFF
DNA: TGTGCCAGCAGCCCGGACAGCGCTGCAACTAATGAAAAACTGTTTTTT

D: NA
size: many
J: TRBJ2-3
V: TRBV6-5
CDR3: CASSYPGTDTQYF
DNA: TGTGCCAGCAGTTACCCGGGTACAGATACGCAGTATTTT

D: NA
size: NA
J: TRBJ1-2
V: TRBV11-1
CDR3: CASSFRREYGYTF
DNA: TGTGCCAGCAGCTTTAGGCGAGAATATGGCTACACCTTC

D: NA
size: many
J: TRBJ2-3
V: TRBV16
CDR3: CASSQRAETDTQYF
DNA: TGTGCCAGCAGCCAACGGGCAGAGACAGATACGCAGTATTTT

D: NA
size: NA
J: TRBJ2-1
V: TRBV3-1
CDR3: CTSSWGNEQFF
DNA: TGTACCAGCAGCTGGGGGAATGAGCAGTTCTTC

D: TRBD2
size: many
J: TRBJ2-1
V: TRBV4-1
CDR3: CASSQPSGTYNEQFF
DNA: TGCGCCAGCAGCCAGCCTAGCGGAACCTACAATGAGCAGTTCTTC

D: NA
size: many
J: TRBJ2-1
V: TRBV2
CDR3: CASSVGQQFF
DNA: TGTGCCAGCAGTGTTGGGCAGCAGTTCTTC

D: NA
size: many
J: TRBJ1-2
V: TRBV7-9
CDR3: CASSSGDPAIYGYTF
DNA: TGTGCCAGCAGCTCTGGGGATCCAGCTATCTATGGCTACACCTTC

D: NA
size: many
J: TRBJ2-1
V: TRBV2
CDR3: CAIKGLPPPTNEQFF
DNA: TGTGCCATAAAGGGGCTCCCACCCCCCACCAATGAGCAGTTCTTC

D: TRBD2
size: many
J: TRBJ2-7
V: TRBV4-1
CDR3: CASSQGEGTSGDEQYF
DNA: TGCGCCAGCAGCCAAGGGGAGGGGACTAGCGGCGACGAGCAGTACTTC

D: NA
size: once
J: TRBJ2-5
V: TRBV18
CDR3: CASSPGAGDETQYF
DNA: TGTGCCAGCTCACCAGGGGCAGGGGACGAGACCCAGTACTTC

D: NA
size: many
J: TRBJ2-2
V: TRBV11-2
CDR3: CASSFITGELFF
DNA: TGTGCCAGCAGCTTTATCACCGGGGAGCTGTTTTTT

D: NA
size: many
J: TRBJ1-4
V: TRBV27
CDR3: CASANGPGDEKLFF
DNA: TGTGCCAGCGCTAATGGTCCAGGGGACGAAAAACTGTTTTTT

D: TRBD1
size: many
J: TRBJ2-7
V: TRBV6-1
CDR3: CASSYRDRNYEQYF
DNA: TGTGCCAGCAGTTACCGGGACAGAAACTACGAGCAGTACTTC

D: TRBD1
size: many
J: TRBJ2-7
V: TRBV7-9
CDR3: CASRLYGTGDEQYF
DNA: TGTGCCAGCAGGTTGTATGGGACAGGGGACGAGCAGTACTTC

D: TRBD2
size: many
J: TRBJ2-1
V: TRBV3-1
CDR3: CASSHPLAGVYDEQFF
DNA: TGTGCCAGCAGCCACCCACTAGCGGGAGTCTACGATGAGCAGTTCTTC

D: NA
size: few
J: TRBJ1-6
V: TRBV20-1
CDR3: CSAFPHRDSPLHF
DNA: TGCAGTGCTTTTCCACACAGGGATTCACCCCTCCACTTT

D: NA
size: many
J: TRBJ1-1
V: TRBV5-1
CDR3: CASSLIGGTEAFF
DNA: TGCGCCAGCAGCTTGATTGGCGGCACTGAAGCTTTCTTT

D: NA
size: many
J: TRBJ2-2
V: TRBV12-3/TRBV12-4
CDR3: CASSFSGSTGELFF
DNA: TGTGCCAGCAGTTTTTCAGGGAGCACCGGGGAGCTGTTTTTT

D: NA
size: NA
J: TRBJ2-2
V: TRBV7-2
CDR3: CASSYQRGRAGTGELFF
DNA: TGTGCCAGCAGCTACCAGAGGGGGAGGGCCGGAACCGGGGAGCTGTTTTTT

D: TRBD2
size: few
J: TRBJ2-7
V: TRBV11-2
CDR3: CASSGGMGLPSYEQYF
DNA: TGTGCCAGCAGTGGGGGGATGGGACTACCCTCCTACGAGCAGTACTTC

D: TRBD1
size: many
J: TRBJ2-2
V: TRBV24-1
CDR3: CATSEARTGLIGELFF
DNA: TGTGCCACCAGTGAGGCGAGGACAGGGTTGATCGGGGAGCTGTTTTTT

D: TRBD2
size: many
J: TRBJ2-2
V: TRBV6-2/TRBV6-3
CDR3: CASLQGGLAGSTGELFF
DNA: TGTGCCAGCCTTCAAGGGGGACTAGCGGGATCTACCGGGGAGCTGTTTTTT

D: TRBD2
size: many
J: TRBJ2-2
V: TRBV19
CDR3: CASSSGRAAGELFF
DNA: TGTGCCAGTAGTAGCGGGAGGGCCGCCGGGGAGCTGTTTTTT

D: NA
size: many
J: TRBJ2-3
V: TRBV20-1
CDR3: CSARGRGRGGDTQYF
DNA: TGCAGTGCTAGAGGCCGGGGCAGGGGTGGAGATACGCAGTATTTT

D: NA
size: many
J: TRBJ2-3
V: TRBV5-1
CDR3: CASSLTAPQQYF
DNA: TGCGCCAGCAGCTTGACAGCCCCACAGCAGTATTTT

D: TRBD2
size: few
J: TRBJ2-3
V: TRBV11-2
CDR3: CASSLDRLAVGGTDTQYF
DNA: TGTGCCAGCAGCTTAGATCGGCTAGCGGTAGGCGGCACAGATACGCAGTATTTT

D: TRBD2
size: many
J: TRBJ2-5
V: TRBV20-1
CDR3: CSALSGKETQYF
DNA: TGCAGTGCCCTTAGCGGGAAAGAGACCCAGTACTTC

D: NA
size: many
J: TRBJ2-5
V: TRBV7-7
CDR3: CASSLGPLETQYF
DNA: TGTGCTAGCAGCTTAGGGCCCTTAGAGACCCAGTACTTC

D: TRBD1
size: many
J: TRBJ1-1
V: TRBV27
CDR3: CASSFLTGGYSGRTEAFF
DNA: TGTGCCAGCAGTTTCTTAACAGGGGGCTACAGTGGTCGGACTGAAGCTTTCTTT

D: TRBD2
size: many
J: TRBJ2-1
V: TRBV28
CDR3: CASSLGLGGTSSYNEQFF
DNA: TGTGCCAGCAGTTTAGGACTAGGAGGTACAAGCTCCTACAATGAGCAGTTCTTC

D: NA
size: many
J: TRBJ1-1
V: TRBV6-1
CDR3: CASSEGLEAFF
DNA: TGTGCCAGCAGTGAGGGGCTCGAAGCTTTCTTT

D: TRBD2
size: NA
J: TRBJ2-1
V: TRBV28
CDR3: CASRPGLAGGLNNEQFF
DNA: TGTGCCAGCAGACCGGGACTAGCGGGAGGACTTAACAATGAGCAGTTCTTC

D: TRBD2
size: NA
J: TRBJ2-1
V: TRBV24-1
CDR3: CATSDSPILAGADNEQFF
DNA: TGTGCCACCAGTGATTCACCAATCTTAGCGGGAGCCGACAATGAGCAGTTCTTC

D: NA
size: NA
J: TRBJ2-1
V: TRBV4-2
CDR3: CASSRGEYSEQFF
DNA: TGTGCCAGCAGCAGAGGGGAATATTCTGAGCAGTTCTTC

D: NA
size: NA
J: TRBJ2-1
V: TRBV30
CDR3: CAYNEQFF
DNA: TGTGCCTACAATGAGCAGTTCTTC

D: NA
size: many
J: TRBJ1-4
V: TRBV20-1
CDR3: CSARTGATNEKLFF
DNA: TGCAGTGCTAGGACTGGGGCAACTAATGAAAAACTGTTTTTT

D: NA
size: once
J: TRBJ1-2
V: TRBV28
CDR3: CASSFQGYTF
DNA: TGTGCCAGCAGTTTTCAAGGCTACACCTTC

D: NA
size: many
J: TRBJ1-4
V: TRBV19
CDR3: CASSNGRGTEKLFF
DNA: TGTGCCAGTAGTAACGGACGCGGAACTGAAAAACTGTTTTTT

D: NA
size: many
J: TRBJ1-4
V: TRBV2
CDR3: CAIASNEKLFF
DNA: TGTGCCATCGCAAGTAATGAAAAACTGTTTTTT

D: NA
size: many
J: TRBJ2-1
V: TRBV7-2
CDR3: CASSLGSAGSYNEQFF
DNA: TGTGCCAGCAGCTTAGGATCAGCGGGTTCCTACAATGAGCAGTTCTTC

D: NA
size: many
J: TRBJ2-1
V: TRBV11-2
CDR3: CASSPRPNEQFF
DNA: TGTGCCAGCAGCCCCCGTCCAAATGAGCAGTTCTTC

D: NA
size: many
J: TRBJ2-1
V: TRBV5-1
CDR3: CASSLGGGIRNEQFF
DNA: TGCGCCAGCAGCTTGGGGGGAGGAATACGTAATGAGCAGTTCTTC